This TCR beta chain stems from a study of T cells in Graves' hyperthyroidism and ophthalmopathy. Study information: Upon initial diagnosis and before any treatment, peripheral blood was collected.

This clonotype was seen ten or more times. What was amplified from RNA transcripts were TCR beta CDR3 regions. TCR CDR3 regions were first amplified by RT-PCR with HTBI primers. A single record per CDR3 protein comes from TCRdb applying MiXCR to the multiplex PCR reads. This table has about 680,000 distinct CDR3 sequences, about a third appearing once. This CDR3 region has 15 residues. J gave up 1 base and V 5 bases, and 3 bases lay outside the gene matches. Germline loops: CDR1 MNHEY, CDR2 SVGAGI. Hyperthyroidism, newly diagnosed and lasting under 2 months, affected patients aged 18 to 65. Investigators excluded patients with uncontrolled infection, other autoimmune disease, pregnancy or lactation.

What was sequenced was blood. The TCR comes from a woman between 35 and 50 years old with Graves' hyperthyroidism. This chain connects TRBV6-5 to TRBJ2-5; 11 nucleotides line up with TRBD2. CDR3 residues: CASSTGTSGQETQYF. The DNA of the CDR3 is TGTGCCAGCAGTACCGGGACTAGCGGCCAAGAGACCCAGTACTTC.